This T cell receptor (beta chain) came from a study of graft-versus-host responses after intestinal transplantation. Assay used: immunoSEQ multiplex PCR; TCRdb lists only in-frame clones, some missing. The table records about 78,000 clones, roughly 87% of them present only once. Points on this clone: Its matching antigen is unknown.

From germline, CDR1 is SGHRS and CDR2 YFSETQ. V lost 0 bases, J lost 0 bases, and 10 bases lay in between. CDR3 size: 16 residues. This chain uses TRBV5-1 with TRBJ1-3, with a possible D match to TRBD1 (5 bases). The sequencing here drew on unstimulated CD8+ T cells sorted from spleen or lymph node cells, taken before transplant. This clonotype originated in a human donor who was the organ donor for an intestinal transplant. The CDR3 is CASSLAPGSSGNTIYF. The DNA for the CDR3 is TGCGCCAGCAGCTTGGCTCCAGGGAGCTCTGGAAACACCATATATTTT.